This T cell receptor beta chain was identified in a study of blood T cell repertoires in COVID-19. Study-level information: Samples taken during acute and convalescent COVID-19 were collected in the United States, Italy and Spain. PBMCs, B-cell-depleted T cells, or T cells were the source of the cDNA or gDNA that made up the material.

V gave up 6 bases and J gave up 6 bases; unmatched junction bases: 0. Per the germline V gene, CDR1 is MNHEY and CDR2 is SVGAGI. The CDR3 covers 12 residues. In the original workflow: The authors estimated nucleated cell counts from reference gene primer amplification. Method: immunoSEQ multiplex PCR; TCRdb's copy keeps in-frame clones and lacks some. V and J calls and clone size are as listed in that table; D and trimming were resolved from the DNA. The table has 80,000 to 95,000 clones, 80% to 85% seen once. This chain connects TRBV6-5 to TRBJ1-4, with 8 bases that match TRBD1. The source is a man at least 80 years old with acute or convalescent COVID-19. The sample comprised peripheral blood. CDR3 coding DNA: TGTGCCAGCAGACAGGGGGATGAAAAACTGTTTTTT. This sequence encodes CASRQGDEKLFF.